Listed below are T cell receptor beta chains from one sample, sequenced in a study of cytomegalovirus exposure and HLA in healthy donors. Here immunoSEQ multiplex PCR was the method, and the copy in TCRdb shows in-frame clones only, minus some. The sample yields roughly 180,000 clones, over 80% seen once. The source material was PBMCs. The source is a man in his forties in good health and CMV-seronegative. Both conserved end residues are part of each CDR3. D genes are given only for firm matches. Size tells how often a clone was seen (once, few, many) or the class of an expanded clone, and some rows leave it out.

size	D	J	V	DNA	CDR3
-	-	TRBJ1-4	TRBV4-2	TGTGCCAGCAGCCAAGGCCCCGGGAGCAATGAAAAACTGTTTTTT	CASSQGPGSNEKLFF
-	TRBD1	TRBJ1-2	TRBV7-8	TGTGCCAGCAGCTTAGAATTGCTTGTGGGGACAGGGGAAGGCTACACCTTC	CASSLELLVGTGEGYTF
-	-	TRBJ1-5	TRBV15	TGTGCCACCAGCAGAGGAGGCGGCAATCAGCCCCAGCATTTT	CATSRGGGNQPQHF
-	-	TRBJ1-4	TRBV28	TGTGCCAGCAGTTTATTCGGGGGACTTAATGAAAAACTGTTTTTT	CASSLFGGLNEKLFF
-	-	TRBJ1-4	TRBV2	TGTGCCAGCAGGGCAGGGCTAACCGTTGCAACTAATGAAAAACTGTTTTTT	CASRAGLTVATNEKLFF
-	TRBD1	TRBJ2-2	TRBV6-5	TGTGCCAGCAGCCGAACTAGGGGGCCTGGGGAGCTGTTTTTT	CASSRTRGPGELFF
few	-	TRBJ2-7	TRBV7-3	TGTGCCAGCAGCTTAGCGGGTGGTAGCTCCTACGAGCAGTACTTC	CASSLAGGSSYEQYF
-	-	TRBJ1-3	TRBV19	TGTGCCAGTAGTATCCAGGACTACTCTGGAAACACCATATATTTT	CASSIQDYSGNTIYF
-	-	TRBJ1-2	TRBV21-1	-	CASSVGQGNYGYTF
few	TRBD2	TRBJ2-3	TRBV4-1	TGCGCCAGCAGCCAAGACCGAGCGGCTAGCGGGAGTGAAGATACGCAGTATTTT	CASSQDRAASGSEDTQYF
-	-	TRBJ2-7	TRBV6-1	TGTGCCAGCAGTGTTACACGCTACGAGCAGTACTTC	CASSVTRYEQYF
-	-	TRBJ1-1	TRBV6-5	TGTGCCAGCAGCCCTGGGGGGGGGAGGGACACTGAAGCTTTCTTT	CASSPGGGRDTEAFF
-	-	TRBJ2-5	TRBV5-1	TGCGCCAGCAGCCCAGGGACTTCCACCCAAGAGACCCAGTACTTC	CASSPGTSTQETQYF
-	-	TRBJ2-2	TRBV19	TGTGCCAGTAGGGCGGCCCGGAACACCGGGGAGCTGTTTTTT	CASRAARNTGELFF
-	-	TRBJ2-5	TRBV28	TGTGCCAGCAGTACCCCAGCAGGGGAAGAGACCCAGTACTTC	CASSTPAGEETQYF
once	-	TRBJ1-1	TRBV7-2	TGTGCCAGCAACGCAATGGGGGGGTTGGGTGAAGCTTTCTTT	CASNAMGGLGEAFF
-	TRBD2	TRBJ2-1	TRBV7-7	TGTGCTAGCAGCTTAGGGCGGGGGGCAGGGGAGCAGTTCTTC	CASSLGRGAGEQFF
-	TRBD2	TRBJ2-1	TRBV30	TGTGCTGGAAGGGGTTCGCGGGGGGGCAATGAGCAGTTCTTC	CAGRGSRGGNEQFF
few	-	TRBJ1-2	TRBV30	TGTGCCTGGAGTGTAAAGGGGGGGACGGATGGCTACACCTTC	CAWSVKGGTDGYTF
-	-	TRBJ1-2	TRBV6-6	TGTGCCACCGACAGTCCTTTCTATGGCTACACCTTC	CATDSPFYGYTF
once	TRBD2	TRBJ2-1	TRBV27	TGTGCCAGCAGAGGTAGCGGGAGGGTTAATGAGCAGTTCTTC	CASRGSGRVNEQFF
-	-	TRBJ1-6	TRBV5-5	TGTGCCAGCAGCTTCGGGGGAATCGGTTCACCCCTCCACTTT	CASSFGGIGSPLHF
-	-	TRBJ2-2	TRBV5-1	TGCGCCAGCAGCTTGGCCGTTTTCCGGGATAACACCGGGGAGCTGTTTTTT	CASSLAVFRDNTGELFF
-	-	TRBJ2-1	TRBV4-3	TGCGCCAGCAGCCAATGGAGCGATGAGCAGTTCTTC	CASSQWSDEQFF
-	-	TRBJ1-1	TRBV29-1	TGCAGCGTTGAAGATCTACGGAACACTGAAGCTTTCTTT	CSVEDLRNTEAFF
-	-	TRBJ1-1	TRBV18	TGTGCCAGCTCAACATCCCAGGGTTTAAAAACTGAAGCTTTCTTT	CASSTSQGLKTEAFF
-	-	TRBJ2-7	TRBV18	TGTGTCGGCTCCTACGAGCAGTACTTC	CVGSYEQYF